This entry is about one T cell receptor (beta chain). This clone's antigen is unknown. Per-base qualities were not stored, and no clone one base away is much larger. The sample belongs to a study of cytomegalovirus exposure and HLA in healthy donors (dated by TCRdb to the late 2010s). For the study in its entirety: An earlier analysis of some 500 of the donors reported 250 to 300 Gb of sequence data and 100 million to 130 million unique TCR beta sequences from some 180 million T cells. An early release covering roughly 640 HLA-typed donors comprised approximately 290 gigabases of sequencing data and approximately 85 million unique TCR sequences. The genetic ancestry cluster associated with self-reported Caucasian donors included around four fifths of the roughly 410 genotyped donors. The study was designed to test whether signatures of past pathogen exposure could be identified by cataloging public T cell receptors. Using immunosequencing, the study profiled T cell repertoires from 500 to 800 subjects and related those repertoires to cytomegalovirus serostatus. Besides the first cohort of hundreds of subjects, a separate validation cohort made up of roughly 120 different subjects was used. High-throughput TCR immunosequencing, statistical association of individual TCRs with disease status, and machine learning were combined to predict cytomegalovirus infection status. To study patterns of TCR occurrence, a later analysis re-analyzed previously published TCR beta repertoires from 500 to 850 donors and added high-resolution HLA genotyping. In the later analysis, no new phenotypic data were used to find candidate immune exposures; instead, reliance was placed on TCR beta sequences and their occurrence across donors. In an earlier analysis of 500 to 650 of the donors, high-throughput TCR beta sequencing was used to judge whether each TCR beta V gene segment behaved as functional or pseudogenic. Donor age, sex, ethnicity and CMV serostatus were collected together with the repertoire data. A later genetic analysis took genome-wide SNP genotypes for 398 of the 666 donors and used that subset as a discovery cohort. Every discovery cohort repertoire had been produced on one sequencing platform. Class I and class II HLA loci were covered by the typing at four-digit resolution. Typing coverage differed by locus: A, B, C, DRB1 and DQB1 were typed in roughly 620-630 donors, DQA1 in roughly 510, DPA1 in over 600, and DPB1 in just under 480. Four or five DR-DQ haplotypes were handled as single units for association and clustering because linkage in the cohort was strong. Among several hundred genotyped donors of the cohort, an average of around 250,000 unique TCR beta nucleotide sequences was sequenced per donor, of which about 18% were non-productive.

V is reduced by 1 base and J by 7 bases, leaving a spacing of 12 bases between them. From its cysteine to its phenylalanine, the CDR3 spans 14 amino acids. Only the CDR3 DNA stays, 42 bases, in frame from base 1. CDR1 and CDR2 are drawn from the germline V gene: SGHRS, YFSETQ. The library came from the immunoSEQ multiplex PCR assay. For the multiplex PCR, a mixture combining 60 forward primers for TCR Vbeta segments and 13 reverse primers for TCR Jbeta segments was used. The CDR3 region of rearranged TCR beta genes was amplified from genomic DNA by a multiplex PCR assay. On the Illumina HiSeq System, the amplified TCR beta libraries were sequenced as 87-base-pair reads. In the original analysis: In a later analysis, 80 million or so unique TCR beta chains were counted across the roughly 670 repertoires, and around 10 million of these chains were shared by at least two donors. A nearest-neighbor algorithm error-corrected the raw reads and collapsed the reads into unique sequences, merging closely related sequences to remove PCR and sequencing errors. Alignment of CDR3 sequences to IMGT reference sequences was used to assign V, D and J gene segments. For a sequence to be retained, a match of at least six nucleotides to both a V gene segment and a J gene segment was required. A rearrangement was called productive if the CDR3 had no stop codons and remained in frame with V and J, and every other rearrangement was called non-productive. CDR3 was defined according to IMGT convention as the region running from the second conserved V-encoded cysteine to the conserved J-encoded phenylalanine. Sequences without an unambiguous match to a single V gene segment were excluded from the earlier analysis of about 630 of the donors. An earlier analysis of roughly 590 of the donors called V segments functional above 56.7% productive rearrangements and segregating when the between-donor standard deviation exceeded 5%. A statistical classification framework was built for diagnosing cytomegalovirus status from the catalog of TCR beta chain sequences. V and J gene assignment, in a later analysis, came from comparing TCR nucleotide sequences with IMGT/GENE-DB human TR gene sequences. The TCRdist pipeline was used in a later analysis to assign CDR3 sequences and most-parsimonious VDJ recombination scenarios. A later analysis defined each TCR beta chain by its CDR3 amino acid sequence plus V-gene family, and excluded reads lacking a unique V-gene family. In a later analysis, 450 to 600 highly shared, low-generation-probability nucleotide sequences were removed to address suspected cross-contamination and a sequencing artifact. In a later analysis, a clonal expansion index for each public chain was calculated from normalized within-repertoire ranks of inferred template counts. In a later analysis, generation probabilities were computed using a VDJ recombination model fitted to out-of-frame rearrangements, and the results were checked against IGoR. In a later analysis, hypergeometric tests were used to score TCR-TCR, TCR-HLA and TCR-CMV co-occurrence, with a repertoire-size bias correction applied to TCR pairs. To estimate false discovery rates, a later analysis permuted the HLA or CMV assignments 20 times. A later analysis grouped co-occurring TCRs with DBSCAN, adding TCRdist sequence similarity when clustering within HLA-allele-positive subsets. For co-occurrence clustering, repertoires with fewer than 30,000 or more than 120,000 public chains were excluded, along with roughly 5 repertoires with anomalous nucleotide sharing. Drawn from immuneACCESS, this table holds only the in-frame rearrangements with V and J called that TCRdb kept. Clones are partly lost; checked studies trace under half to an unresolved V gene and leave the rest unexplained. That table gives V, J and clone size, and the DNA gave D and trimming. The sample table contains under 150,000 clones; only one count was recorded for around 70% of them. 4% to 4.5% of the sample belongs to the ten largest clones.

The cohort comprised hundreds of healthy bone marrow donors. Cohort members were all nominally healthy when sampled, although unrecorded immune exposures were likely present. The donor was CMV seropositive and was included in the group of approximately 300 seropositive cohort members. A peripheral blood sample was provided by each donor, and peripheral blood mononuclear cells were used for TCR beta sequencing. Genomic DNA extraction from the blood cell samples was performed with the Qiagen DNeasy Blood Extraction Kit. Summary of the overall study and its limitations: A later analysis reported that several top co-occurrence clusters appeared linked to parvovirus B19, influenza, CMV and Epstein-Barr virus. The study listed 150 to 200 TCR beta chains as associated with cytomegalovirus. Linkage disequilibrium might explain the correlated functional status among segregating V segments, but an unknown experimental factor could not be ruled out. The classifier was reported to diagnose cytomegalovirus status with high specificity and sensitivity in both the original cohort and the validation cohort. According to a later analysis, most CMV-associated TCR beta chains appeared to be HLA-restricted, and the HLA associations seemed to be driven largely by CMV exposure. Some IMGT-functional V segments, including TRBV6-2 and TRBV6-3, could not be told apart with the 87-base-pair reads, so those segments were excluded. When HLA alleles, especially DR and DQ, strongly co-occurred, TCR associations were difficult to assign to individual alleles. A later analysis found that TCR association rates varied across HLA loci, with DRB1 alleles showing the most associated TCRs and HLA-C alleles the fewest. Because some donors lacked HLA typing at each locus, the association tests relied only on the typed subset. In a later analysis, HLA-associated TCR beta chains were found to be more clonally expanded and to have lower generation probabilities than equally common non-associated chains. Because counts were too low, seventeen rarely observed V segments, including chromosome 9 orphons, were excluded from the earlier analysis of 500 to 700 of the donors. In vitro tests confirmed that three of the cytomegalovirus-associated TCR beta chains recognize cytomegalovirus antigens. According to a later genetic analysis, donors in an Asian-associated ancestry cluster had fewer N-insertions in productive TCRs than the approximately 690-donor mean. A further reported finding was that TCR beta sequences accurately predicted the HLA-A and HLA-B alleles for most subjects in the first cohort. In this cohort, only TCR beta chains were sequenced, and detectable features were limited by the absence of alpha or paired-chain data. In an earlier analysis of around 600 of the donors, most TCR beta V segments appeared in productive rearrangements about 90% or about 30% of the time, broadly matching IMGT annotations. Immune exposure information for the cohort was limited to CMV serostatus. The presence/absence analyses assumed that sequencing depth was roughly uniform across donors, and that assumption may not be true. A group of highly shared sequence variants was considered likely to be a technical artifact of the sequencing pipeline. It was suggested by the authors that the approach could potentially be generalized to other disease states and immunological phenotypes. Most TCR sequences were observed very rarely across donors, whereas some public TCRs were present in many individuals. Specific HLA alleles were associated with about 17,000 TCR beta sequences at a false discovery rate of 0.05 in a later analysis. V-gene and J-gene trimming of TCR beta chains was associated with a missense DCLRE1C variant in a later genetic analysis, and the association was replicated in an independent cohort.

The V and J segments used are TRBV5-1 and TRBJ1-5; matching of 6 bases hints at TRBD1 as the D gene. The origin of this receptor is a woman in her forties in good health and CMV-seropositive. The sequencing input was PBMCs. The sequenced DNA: TGCGCCAGCAGCTTGTCCGACAGGAGGCAGCCCCAGCATTTT. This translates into CASSLSDRRQPQHF.